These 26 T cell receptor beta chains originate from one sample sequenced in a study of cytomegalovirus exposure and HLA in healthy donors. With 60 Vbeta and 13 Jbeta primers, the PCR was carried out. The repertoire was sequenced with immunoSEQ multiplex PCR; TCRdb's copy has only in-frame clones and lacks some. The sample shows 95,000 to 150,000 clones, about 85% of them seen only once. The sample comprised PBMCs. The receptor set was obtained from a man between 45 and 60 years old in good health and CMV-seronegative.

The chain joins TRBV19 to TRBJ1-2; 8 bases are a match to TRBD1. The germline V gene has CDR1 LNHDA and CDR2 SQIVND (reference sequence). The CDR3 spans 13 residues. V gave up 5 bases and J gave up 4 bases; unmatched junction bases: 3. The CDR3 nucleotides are TGTGCCAGTAGTGCCAGGGGGCTCTATGGCTACACCTTC. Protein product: CASSARGLYGYTF.

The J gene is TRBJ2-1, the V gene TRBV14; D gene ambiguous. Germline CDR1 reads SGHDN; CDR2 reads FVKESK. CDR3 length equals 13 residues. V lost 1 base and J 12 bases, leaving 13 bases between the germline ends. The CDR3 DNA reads TGTGCCAGCAGCCAAGGTTCCTTACCAGGGCAGTTCTTC. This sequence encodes CASSQGSLPGQFF.

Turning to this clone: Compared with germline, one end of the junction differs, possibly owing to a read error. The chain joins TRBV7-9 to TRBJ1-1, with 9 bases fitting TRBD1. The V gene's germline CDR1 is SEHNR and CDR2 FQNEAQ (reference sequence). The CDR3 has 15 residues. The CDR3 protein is CSSSLNRGHVTEAFF. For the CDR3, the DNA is TGTTCCAGCAGCCTCAACAGGGGGCACGTTACTGAAGCTTTCTTT.

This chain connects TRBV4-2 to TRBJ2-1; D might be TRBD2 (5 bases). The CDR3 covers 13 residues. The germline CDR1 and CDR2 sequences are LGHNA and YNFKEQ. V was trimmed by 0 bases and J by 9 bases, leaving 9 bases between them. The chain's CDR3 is CASSQDGSGEQFF. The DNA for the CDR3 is TGTGCCAGCAGCCAAGATGGGAGCGGTGAGCAGTTCTTC.

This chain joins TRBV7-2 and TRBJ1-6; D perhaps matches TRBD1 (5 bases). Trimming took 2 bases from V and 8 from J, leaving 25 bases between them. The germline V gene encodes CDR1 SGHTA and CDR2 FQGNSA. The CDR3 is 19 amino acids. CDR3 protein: CASSLLARAHLAGDSPLHF. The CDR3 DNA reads TGTGCCAGCAGCTTATTGGCCAGGGCCCACTTGGCTGGTGATTCACCCCTCCACTTT.

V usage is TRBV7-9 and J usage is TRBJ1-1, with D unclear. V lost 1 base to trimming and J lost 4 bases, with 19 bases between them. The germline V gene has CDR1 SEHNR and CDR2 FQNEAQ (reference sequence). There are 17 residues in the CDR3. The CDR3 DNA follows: TGTGCCAGCAGCTTAGAAGCGTTTAGGAGGGCTGGCACTGAAGCTTTCTTT. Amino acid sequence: CASSLEAFRRAGTEAFF.

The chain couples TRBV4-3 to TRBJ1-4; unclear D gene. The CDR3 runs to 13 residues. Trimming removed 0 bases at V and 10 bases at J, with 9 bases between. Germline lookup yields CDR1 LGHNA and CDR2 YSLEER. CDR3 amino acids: CASSQDRVTKLFF. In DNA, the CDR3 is TGCGCCAGCAGCCAAGATAGAGTTACAAAACTGTTTTTT.

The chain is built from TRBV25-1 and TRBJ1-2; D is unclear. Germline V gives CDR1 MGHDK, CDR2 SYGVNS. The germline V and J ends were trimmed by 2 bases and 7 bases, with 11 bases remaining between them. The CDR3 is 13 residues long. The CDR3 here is CASSEEGRGGYTF. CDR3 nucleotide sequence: TGTGCCAGCAGTGAAGAGGGTCGGGGTGGCTACACCTTC.

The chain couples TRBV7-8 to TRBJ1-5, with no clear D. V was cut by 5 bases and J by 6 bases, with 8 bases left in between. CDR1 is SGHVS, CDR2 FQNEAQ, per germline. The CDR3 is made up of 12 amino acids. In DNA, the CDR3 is TGTGCCAGCAGCCCACCGGGTCAGCCCCAGCATTTT. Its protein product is CASSPPGQPQHF.

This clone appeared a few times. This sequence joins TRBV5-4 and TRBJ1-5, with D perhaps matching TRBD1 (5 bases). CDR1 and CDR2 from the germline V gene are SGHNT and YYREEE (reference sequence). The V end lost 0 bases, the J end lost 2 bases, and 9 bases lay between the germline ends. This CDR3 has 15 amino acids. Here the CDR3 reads CASSLAGGGNQPQHF. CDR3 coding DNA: TGTGCCAGCAGCTTGGCGGGGGGGGGCAATCAGCCCCAGCATTTT.

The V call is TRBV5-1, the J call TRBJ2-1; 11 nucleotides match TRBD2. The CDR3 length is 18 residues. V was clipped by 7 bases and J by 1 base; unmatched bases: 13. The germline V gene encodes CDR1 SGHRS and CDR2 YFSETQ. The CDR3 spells CASRLLVAGGQSYNEQFF. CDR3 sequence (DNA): TGCGCCAGCCGACTCCTCGTAGCGGGGGGGCAGTCCTACAATGAGCAGTTCTTC.

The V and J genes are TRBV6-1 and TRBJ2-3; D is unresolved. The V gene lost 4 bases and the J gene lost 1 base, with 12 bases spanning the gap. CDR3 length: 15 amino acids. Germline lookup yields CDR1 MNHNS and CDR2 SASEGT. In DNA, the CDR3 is TGTGCCAGCAGTGCTGCTGGGCCCCGCACAGATACGCAGTATTTT. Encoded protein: CASSAAGPRTDTQYF.

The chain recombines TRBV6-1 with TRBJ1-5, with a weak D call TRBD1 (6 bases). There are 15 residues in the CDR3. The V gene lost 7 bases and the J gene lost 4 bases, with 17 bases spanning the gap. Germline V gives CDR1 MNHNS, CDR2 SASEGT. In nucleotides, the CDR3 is TGTGCCAGCACCGAAAGGCAGGGGAGAAATCAGCCCCAGCATTTT. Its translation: CASTERQGRNQPQHF.

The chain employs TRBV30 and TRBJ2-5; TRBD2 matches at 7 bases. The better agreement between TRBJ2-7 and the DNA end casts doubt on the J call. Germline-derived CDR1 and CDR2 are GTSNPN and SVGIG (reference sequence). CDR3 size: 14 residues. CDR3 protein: CAWSPFRGEGEQYF. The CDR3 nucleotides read TGTGCCTGGAGTCCCTTCCGGGGGGAGGGCGAGCAGTACTTC.

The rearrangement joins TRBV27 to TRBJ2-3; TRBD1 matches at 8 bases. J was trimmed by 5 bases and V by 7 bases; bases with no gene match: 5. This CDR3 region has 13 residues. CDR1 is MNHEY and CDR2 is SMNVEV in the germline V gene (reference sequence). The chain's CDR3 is CASKDRVGDTQYF. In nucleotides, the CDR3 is TGTGCCAGCAAGGACAGGGTTGGAGATACGCAGTATTTT.

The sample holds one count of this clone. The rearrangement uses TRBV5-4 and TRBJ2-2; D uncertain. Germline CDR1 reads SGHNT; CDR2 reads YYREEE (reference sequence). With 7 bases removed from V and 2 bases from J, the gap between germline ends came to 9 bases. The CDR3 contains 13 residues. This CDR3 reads CASSRLNTGELFF. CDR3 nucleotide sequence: TGTGCCAGCTCCAGACTCAACACCGGGGAGCTGTTTTTT.

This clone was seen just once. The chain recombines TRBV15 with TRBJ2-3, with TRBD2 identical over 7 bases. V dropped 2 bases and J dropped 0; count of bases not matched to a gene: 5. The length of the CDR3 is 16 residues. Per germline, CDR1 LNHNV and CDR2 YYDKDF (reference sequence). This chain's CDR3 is CATSRKSGTSTDTQYF. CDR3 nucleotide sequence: TGTGCCACCAGCAGAAAAAGCGGGACTAGCACAGATACGCAGTATTTT.

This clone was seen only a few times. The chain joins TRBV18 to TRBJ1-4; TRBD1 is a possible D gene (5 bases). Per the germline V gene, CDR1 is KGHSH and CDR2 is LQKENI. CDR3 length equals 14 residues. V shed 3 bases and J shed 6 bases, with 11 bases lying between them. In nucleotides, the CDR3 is TGTGCCAGCTCACCCACGAGCAGGGATGAAAAACTGTTTTTT. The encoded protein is CASSPTSRDEKLFF. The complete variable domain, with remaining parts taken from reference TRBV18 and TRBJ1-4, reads NAGVMQNPRHLVRRRGQEARLRCSPMKGHSHVYWYRQLPEEGLKFMVYLQKENIIDESGMPKERFSAEFPKEGPSILRIQQVVRGDSAAYFCASSPTSRDEKLFFGSGTQLSVL.

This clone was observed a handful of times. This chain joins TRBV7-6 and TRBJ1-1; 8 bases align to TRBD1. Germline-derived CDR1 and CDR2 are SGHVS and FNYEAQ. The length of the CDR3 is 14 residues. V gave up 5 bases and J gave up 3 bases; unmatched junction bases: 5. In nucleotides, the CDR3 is TGTGCCAGCAGCAACGGACAGGGTTACACTGAAGCTTTCTTT. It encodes CASSNGQGYTEAFF.

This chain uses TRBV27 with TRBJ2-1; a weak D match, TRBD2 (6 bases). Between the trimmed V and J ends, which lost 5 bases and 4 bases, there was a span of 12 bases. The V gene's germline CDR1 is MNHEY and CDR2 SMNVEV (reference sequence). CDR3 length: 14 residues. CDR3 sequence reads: CASSPLSGYNEQFF. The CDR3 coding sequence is TGTGCCAGCAGTCCACTTAGCGGATACAATGAGCAGTTCTTC.

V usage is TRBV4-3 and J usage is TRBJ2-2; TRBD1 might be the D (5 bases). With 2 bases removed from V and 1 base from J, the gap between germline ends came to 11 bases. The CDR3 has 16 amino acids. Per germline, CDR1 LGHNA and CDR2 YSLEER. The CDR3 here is CASSQIWGGNTGELFF. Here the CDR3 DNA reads TGCGCCAGCAGCCAAATATGGGGCGGGAACACCGGGGAGCTGTTTTTT.

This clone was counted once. The CDR3 loop reads CASSLSPTDGYTF. Written as DNA, the CDR3 is TGTGCCAGCAGCTTATCCCCGACAGATGGCTACACCTTC. V is TRBV7-3 and J is TRBJ1-2, with D perhaps TRBD1 (5 bases). The V end was cut by 2 bases, the J end by 6 bases, with 10 bases between. This CDR3 is 13 amino acids long. From germline, CDR1 is SGHTA and CDR2 FQGTGA.

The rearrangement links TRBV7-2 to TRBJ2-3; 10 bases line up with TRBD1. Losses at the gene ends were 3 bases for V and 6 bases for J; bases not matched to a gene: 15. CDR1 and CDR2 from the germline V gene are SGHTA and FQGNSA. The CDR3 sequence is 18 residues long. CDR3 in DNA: TGTGCCAGCAGCTTCCTCCCCCTTCGGGACAGGGGAGAGGATACGCAGTATTTT. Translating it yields CASSFLPLRDRGEDTQYF.

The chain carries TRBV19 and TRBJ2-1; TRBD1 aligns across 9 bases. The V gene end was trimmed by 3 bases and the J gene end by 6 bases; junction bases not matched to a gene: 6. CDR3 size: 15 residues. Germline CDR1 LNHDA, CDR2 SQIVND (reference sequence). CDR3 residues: CASSIKQGAANEQFF. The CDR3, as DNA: TGTGCCAGTAGTATCAAACAGGGGGCTGCCAATGAGCAGTTCTTC.

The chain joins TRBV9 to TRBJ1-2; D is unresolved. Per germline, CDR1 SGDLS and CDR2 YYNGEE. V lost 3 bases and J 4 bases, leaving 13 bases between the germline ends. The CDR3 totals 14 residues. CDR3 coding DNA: TGTGCCAGCAGCGCCCTAACCGCAAGCTATGGCTACACCTTC. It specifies CASSALTASYGYTF.

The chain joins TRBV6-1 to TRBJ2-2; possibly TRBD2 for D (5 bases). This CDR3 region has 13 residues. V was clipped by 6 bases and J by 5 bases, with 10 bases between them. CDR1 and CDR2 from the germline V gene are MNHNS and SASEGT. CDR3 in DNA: TGTGCCAGCAGCGGGGTAGGGACCGGGGAGCTGTTTTTT. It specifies CASSGVGTGELFF.